One sample yielded the 7 T cell receptor beta chains listed below, sequenced in a study of cytomegalovirus exposure and HLA in healthy donors (dated by TCRdb to about 2017). Libraries came from the immunoSEQ multiplex PCR assay. The table comes from immuneACCESS by way of TCRdb, which keeps in-frame sequences with V and J called. Part of the clones is missing from these tables; in studies checked, under half for an unresolved V gene and the rest for unknown reasons. This sample holds hundreds of thousands of clones; roughly 85% were observed only once. Jointly, the top ten make up approximately 0.86% of the sample. Sequenced sample: PBMCs. The receptors come from a woman younger than 35 in good health and CMV-seronegative.

The rearrangement uses TRBV4-2 and TRBJ2-7; the D gene is possibly TRBD1 (6 bases). V lost 0 bases and J lost 5, with 11 bases in between. The CDR3 has 14 residues. Germline V gives CDR1 LGHNA, CDR2 YNFKEQ. The chain's CDR3 is CASSQEKQGHEQYF. For the CDR3, the DNA is TGTGCCAGCAGCCAAGAGAAACAGGGTCACGAGCAGTACTTC.

The chain combines TRBV27 with TRBJ1-1; D is undetermined. Trimming shortened V by 6 bases and J by 6 bases, and 11 bases separated the two germline ends. The CDR3 extends over 12 amino acids. Germline V gives CDR1 MNHEY, CDR2 SMNVEV (reference sequence). This CDR3 is CASSLRGAEAFF. The CDR3 region has the DNA TGTGCCAGCAGCCTCAGAGGCGCTGAAGCTTTCTTT.

V is TRBV6-6 and J is TRBJ2-1; 8 nucleotides match TRBD2. Germline loops: CDR1 MNHNY, CDR2 SVGAGI (reference sequence). V lost 3 bases and J lost 6; bases outside the gene matches: 10. This CDR3 comprises 16 residues. CDR3 coding DNA: TGTGCCAGCAGTTATTCCGGGGGGGCCTCGCCCAATGAGCAGTTCTTC. Its translation: CASSYSGGASPNEQFF.

The V and J genes are TRBV30 and TRBJ1-4; TRBD1 matches 10 bases. CDR3 size: 16 residues. CDR1 is GTSNPN, CDR2 SVGIG, per germline (reference sequence). The V segment lost 0 bases and the J segment 8 bases; nucleotides outside the gene matches: 9. CDR3 bases: TGTGCCTGGAGTGTGGGGGCACGGGACAGGGGAGAAAAACTGTTTTTT. Its translation is CAWSVGARDRGEKLFF.

This sequence joins TRBV2 and TRBJ2-5; tentatively, D is TRBD2 (5 bases). V shed 7 bases and J shed 2 bases, with 14 bases lying between them. The germline V gene has CDR1 SNHLY and CDR2 FYNNEI. CDR3 size: 14 residues. The CDR3 spells CASTADRGQETQYF. In nucleotides, the CDR3 is TGTGCCAGCACCGCAGACCGGGGACAAGAGACCCAGTACTTC.

This clone has just a few counts. This chain connects TRBV27 to TRBJ1-2; perhaps TRBD1 as D (6 bases). The V end lost 5 bases, the J end lost 4 bases, and 11 bases lay between the germline ends. The V gene's germline CDR1 is MNHEY and CDR2 SMNVEV (reference sequence). The CDR3 contains 13 residues. CDR3 DNA sequence: TGTGCCAGCAGTGTCGGACAGTCCTATGGCTACACCTTC. This encodes CASSVGQSYGYTF.

The CDR3 DNA reads as TGCGCCAGCAGTTCGATCCCCACCTCCTTAGCGGTTTTATCAAACATTCAGTACTTC. It is translated as CASSSIPTSLAVLSNIQYF. The J gene is TRBJ2-4, the V gene TRBV5-1; the D gene is possibly TRBD2 (6 bases). The ends were cut back, 5 bases at V and 6 bases at J, with 30 bases in the middle. Germline-derived CDR1 and CDR2 are SGHRS and YFSETQ. The CDR3 consists of 19 residues.